Below, one T cell receptor beta chain is given with its context. Its target is not known. The data originate from a study of cytomegalovirus exposure and HLA in healthy donors. The study, taken as a whole, reports: Per a later analysis, 16,951 TCR beta sequences showed association with HLA alleles at 0.05 false discovery rate.

PCR used 60 Vbeta primers and 13 Jbeta primers. Here immunoSEQ multiplex PCR was the method, and the copy in TCRdb shows in-frame clones only, minus some. The sample shows 150,000 or so clones, about four fifths of them seen only once. V dropped 1 base and J dropped 5 bases, with 16 bases sitting between them. From germline, CDR1 is SGHNT and CDR2 YYREEE (reference sequence). The CDR3 is made up of 15 amino acids. The V gene is TRBV5-4, the J gene TRBJ2-7, with D perhaps matching TRBD2 (5 bases). The sequence derives from a male donor in good health and CMV-seropositive. The material sequenced was PBMCs. CDR3: CASSLWAGRRNEQYF. The CDR3 DNA is TGTGCCAGCAGCTTGTGGGCGGGCCGGCGGAACGAGCAGTACTTC. The full variable domain, completed using reference TRBV5-4 and TRBJ2-7, is ETGVTQSPTHLIKTRGQQVTLRCSSQSGHNTVSWYQQALGQGPQFIFQYYREEENGRGNFPPRFSGLQFPNYSSELNVNALELDDSALYLCASSLWAGRRNEQYFGPGTRLTVT.